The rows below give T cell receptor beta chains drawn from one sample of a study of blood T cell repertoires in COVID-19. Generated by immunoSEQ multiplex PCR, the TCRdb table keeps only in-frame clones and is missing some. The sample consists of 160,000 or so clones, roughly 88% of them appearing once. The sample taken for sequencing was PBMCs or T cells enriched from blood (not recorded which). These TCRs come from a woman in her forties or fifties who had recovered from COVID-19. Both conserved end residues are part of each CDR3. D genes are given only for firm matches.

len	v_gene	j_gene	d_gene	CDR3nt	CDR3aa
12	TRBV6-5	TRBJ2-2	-	TGTGCCAGCAGCACTCTCATTGGGGAGCTGTTTTTT	CASSTLIGELFF
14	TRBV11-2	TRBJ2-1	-	TGTGCCAGCAGCTCTGTAACTAGTCCGAATGAGCAGTTCTTC	CASSSVTSPNEQFF
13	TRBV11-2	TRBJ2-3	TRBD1	TGTGCCAGCAGCTCGACAGGGCTGGGTACGCAGTATTTT	CASSSTGLGTQYF
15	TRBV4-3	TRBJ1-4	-	TGCGCCAGCAGCCAAGGGGCCGCTCGTAATGAAAAACTGTTTTTT	CASSQGAARNEKLFF
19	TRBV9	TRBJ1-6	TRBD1	TGTGCCAGCAGCGTAACCGCGGGACAGGGGGCCTCCTATAATTCACCCCTCCACTTT	CASSVTAGQGASYNSPLHF
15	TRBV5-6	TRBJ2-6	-	TGTGCCAGCAGTCGTCCGGGGGCTGGGGCCAACGTCCTGACTTTC	CASSRPGAGANVLTF
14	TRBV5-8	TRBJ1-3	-	TGTGCCAGCAGCTGGAGCAGCTCTGGAAACACCATATATTTT	CASSWSSSGNTIYF
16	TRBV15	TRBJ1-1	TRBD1	TGTGCCACCAGCCGAGAGTGGACAGGGCCGAACACTGAAGCTTTCTTT	CATSREWTGPNTEAFF
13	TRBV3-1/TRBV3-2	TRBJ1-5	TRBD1	TGTGCCAGCGCAGGGGGTGGACATCAGCCCCAGCATTTT	CASAGGGHQPQHF
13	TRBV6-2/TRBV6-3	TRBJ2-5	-	TGTGCCAGCAGTTACGGGGCCGGGGGGACCCAGTACTTC	CASSYGAGGTQYF
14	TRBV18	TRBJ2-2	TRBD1	TGTGCCAGCTCACCGGGACAGAGGACCGGGGAGCTGTTTTTT	CASSPGQRTGELFF
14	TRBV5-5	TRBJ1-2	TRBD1	TGTGCCACCCAAATACAGGACAGGGGGTATGGCTACACCTTC	CATQIQDRGYGYTF
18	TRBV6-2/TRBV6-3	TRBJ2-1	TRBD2	TGTGCCAGCAGTTACTCGTCCGGGCTAGCGGGGGTCTCGAATGAGCAGTTCTTC	CASSYSSGLAGVSNEQFF
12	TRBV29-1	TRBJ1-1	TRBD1	TGCAGCTTAGGGACAGGGATTACTGAAGCTTTCTTT	CSLGTGITEAFF
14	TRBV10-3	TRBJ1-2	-	TGTGCCATCAGTGAGTCCGTCTCCAGGCGAGGCTACACCTTC	CAISESVSRRGYTF
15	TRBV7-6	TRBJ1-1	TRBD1	TGTGCCAGCAGCACCAAGCCCGTACAGGGGACTGAAGCTTTCTTT	CASSTKPVQGTEAFF
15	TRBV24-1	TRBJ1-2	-	TGTGCCACCAGTGATTCGGGAAGGGGGGGCTATGGCTACACCTTC	CATSDSGRGGYGYTF
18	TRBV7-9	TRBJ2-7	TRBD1	TGTGCCAGCAGCTTAGGGGCCACCCGGGACAGGGGCCCCCACGAGCAGTACTTC	CASSLGATRDRGPHEQYF
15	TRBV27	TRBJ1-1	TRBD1	TGTGCCAGCAGCAGTACAGGGGGCGCATGGACTGAAGCTTTCTTT	CASSSTGGAWTEAFF
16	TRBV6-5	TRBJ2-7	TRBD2	TGTGCCAGCAGTTACAGAGGAGCGGGATCCCCCGGGGAGCAGTACTTC	CASSYRGAGSPGEQYF